The 16 T cell receptor beta chains reported below all come from one sample, sequenced in a study of T cells in Graves' hyperthyroidism and ophthalmopathy. Researchers took RNA transcripts and amplified the TCR beta CDR3 regions from them. TCR CDR3 underwent first-round RT-PCR with the HTBI primer set. One entry per CDR3 protein results from TCRdb running MiXCR on the multiplex PCR reads. The sample carries about 520,000 distinct CDR3 sequences, less than 25% recorded once. Sequencing input: blood. The source of these receptors is a woman aged 30 to 39 with Graves' ophthalmopathy.

This clonotype was recorded many times. This chain links TRBV5-1 with TRBJ1-1; D may be TRBD1 (5 bases). This CDR3 is 14 amino acids long. The V and J ends lost 7 bases and 8 bases respectively, with 21 bases between them. Germline V gives CDR1 SGHRS, CDR2 YFSETQ. CDR3 residues: CASARGLEDSEAFF. The CDR3 nucleotides are TGCGCCAGCGCCCGGGGACTGGAGGACTCCGAAGCTTTCTTT. The full variable domain, completed using reference TRBV5-1 and TRBJ1-1, is KAGVTQTPRYLIKTRGQQVTLSCSPISGHRSVSWYQQTPGQGLQFLFEYFSETQRNKGNFPGRFSGRQFSNSRSEMNVSTLELGDSALYLCASARGLEDSEAFFGQGTRLTVV.

This clonotype was observed at least ten times. The rearrangement links TRBV18 to TRBJ1-2; 9 bases match TRBD1. CDR1 and CDR2 from the germline V gene are KGHSH and LQKENI. This CDR3 spans 17 amino acids. With V trimmed by 0 bases and J by 1 base, 6 bases remained unmatched. This CDR3 reads CASSPPYWTGDNYGYTF. The CDR3 DNA sequence: TGTGCCAGCTCACCACCGTACTGGACAGGGGATAACTATGGCTACACCTTC.

This clonotype was seen repeatedly, ten times or more. The chain recombines TRBV6-1 with TRBJ1-1; no clear D. V lost 5 bases, J lost 0 bases, and 13 bases lay in between. Germline CDR1 is MNHNS and CDR2 is SASEGT. The CDR3 is 15 residues long. CDR3 bases: TGTGCCAGCAGTCCCCTTGGTGACCTGAACACTGAAGCTTTCTTT. Protein: CASSPLGDLNTEAFF.

Many counts were recorded for this clonotype. This CDR3 is CASIDRGVYGYTF. In DNA, the CDR3 is TGTGCCAGCATAGACAGGGGGGTTTATGGCTACACCTTC. The chain combines TRBV28 with TRBJ1-2; 9 positions agree with TRBD1. The CDR3 contains 13 residues. J was trimmed by 5 bases and V by 7 bases; bases with no gene match: 5. Looked up from germline, CDR1 is MDHEN and CDR2 is SYDVKM.

The V and J genes are TRBV19 and TRBJ1-1, with a weak D call TRBD1 (5 bases). The CDR3 length is 13 residues. Trimming left V 3 bases short and J 5 bases short, with 10 bases between. Germline CDR1 and CDR2: LNHDA and SQIVND (reference sequence). CDR3 amino acids: CASSIKGNTEAFF. The CDR3 nucleotides read TGTGCCAGTAGTATCAAGGGGAATACTGAAGCTTTCTTT. Full variable domain (outside the CDR3, taken from reference TRBV19 and TRBJ1-1): DGGITQSPKYLFRKEGQNVTLSCEQNLNHDAMYWYRQDPGQGLRLIYYSQIVNDFQKGDIAEGYSVSREKKESFPLTVTSAQKNPTAFYLCASSIKGNTEAFFGQGTRLTVV.

This clonotype was seen repeatedly, ten times or more. The chain links TRBV27 to TRBJ2-2; D call uncertain. The V gene lost 2 bases and the J gene lost 5 bases, with 6 bases spanning the gap. The CDR3 extends over 13 amino acids. Germline V CDR1 and CDR2: MNHEY, SMNVEV (reference sequence). CDR3 loop: CASSLGITGELFF. CDR3 nucleotide sequence: TGTGCCAGCAGTTTAGGGATAACCGGGGAGCTGTTTTTT.

This clonotype was recorded at least ten times. The chain combines TRBV11-1 with TRBJ2-1; the D gene is possibly TRBD1 (5 bases). The V end lost 2 bases, the J end lost 9 bases, and 17 bases lay between the germline ends. Germline V gene data show CDR1 as SGHAT and CDR2 as FQDESV (reference sequence). The CDR3 spans 15 residues. The CDR3 protein is CASSLTSSRRGEQFF. CDR3 in DNA: TGTGCCAGCAGCTTAACGTCCTCCCGAAGGGGTGAGCAGTTCTTC.

The J gene is TRBJ1-1, the V gene TRBV2; 11 positions agree with TRBD1. The V segment lost 7 bases and the J segment 8 bases; nucleotides outside the gene matches: 18. The CDR3 is 17 residues long. The germline V gene encodes CDR1 SNHLY and CDR2 FYNNEI. CDR3 protein: CASTRGQGGGKVHEAFF. The CDR3 region has the DNA TGTGCCAGCACTCGGGGACAGGGGGGTGGGAAGGTTCACGAAGCTTTCTTT.

This clonotype turned up a few times. The rearrangement uses TRBV6-1 and TRBJ1-4; no definite D call. The germline CDR1 and CDR2 sequences are MNHNS and SASEGT. The CDR3 is made up of 15 amino acids. Trimming left V 8 bases short and J 6 bases short, with 19 bases between. The chain's CDR3 is CASALQREEDEKLFF. In nucleotides, the CDR3 is TGTGCCAGCGCACTTCAGAGGGAAGAGGATGAAAAACTGTTTTTT.

There are many counts of this clonotype. The V call is TRBV29-1, the J call TRBJ2-5; maybe TRBD1 (5 bases). The CDR3 length is 14 residues. Germline CDR1 reads SQVTM; CDR2 reads ANQGSEA. The germline V and J ends were trimmed by 0 bases and 2 bases, with 10 bases remaining between them. CDR3 bases: TGCAGCGTTGAAGATGGGGCCGCACAAGAGACCCAGTACTTC. Protein product: CSVEDGAAQETQYF.

In this sample, this clonotype turned up a few times. The V gene is TRBV9, the J gene TRBJ2-6, with TRBD2 matching over 16 bases. The V gene end was trimmed by 3 bases and the J gene end by 0 bases; junction bases not matched to a gene: 12. From germline, CDR1 is SGDLS and CDR2 YYNGEE. CDR3 length: 22 residues. The CDR3: CASSDAPGLAGGRNSGANVLTF. The CDR3 coding sequence is TGTGCCAGCAGCGACGCACCGGGACTAGCGGGAGGGAGGAACTCTGGGGCCAACGTCCTGACTTTC. Full variable domain (remainder filled in from reference TRBV9 and TRBJ2-6): DSGVTQTPKHLITATGQRVTLRCSPRSGDLSVYWYQQSLDQGLQFLIQYYNGEERAKGNILERFSAQQFPDLHSELNLSSLELGDSALYFCASSDAPGLAGGRNSGANVLTFGAGSRLTVL.

CDR3 region: CASSFWGSPLYEQYF. Written as DNA, the CDR3 is TGTGCCAGCAGTTTTTGGGGGAGTCCCCTCTACGAGCAGTACTTC. The rearrangement links TRBV12-3 or TRBV12-4 to TRBJ2-7; D could derive from TRBD1 or TRBD2 (5 bases each). The CDR3 spans 15 residues. V lost 3 bases, J lost 3 bases, and 15 bases lay in between.

The rearrangement joins TRBV28 to TRBJ2-7, with TRBD1 matching over 7 bases. The trim removed 5 bases at V and 1 base at J, leaving 8 bases unmatched. The CDR3 covers 15 residues. The germline gives CDR1 MDHEN, CDR2 SYDVKM. The CDR3 DNA sequence: TGTGCCAGCAGTCCCCTACCGGACAGGTCCTACGAGCAGTACTTC. This sequence encodes CASSPLPDRSYEQYF.

This clonotype has ten or more counts. The chain couples TRBV7-9 to TRBJ2-7, with 11 nucleotides matching TRBD1. The J segment lost 4 bases and the V segment lost 5 bases, leaving 10 bases of the junction unmatched. CDR1 is SEHNR and CDR2 is FQNEAQ in the germline V gene (reference sequence). CDR3 length equals 16 residues. The CDR3 protein is CASSTLEWDRGYEQYF. The CDR3, as DNA: TGTGCCAGCAGCACACTCGAATGGGACAGGGGGTACGAGCAGTACTTC. Full variable domain (remainder filled in from reference TRBV7-9 and TRBJ2-7): DTGVSQNPRHKITKRGQNVTFRCDPISEHNRLYWYRQTLGQGPEFLTYFQNEAQLEKSRLLSDRFSAERPKGSFSTLEIQRTEQGDSAMYLCASSTLEWDRGYEQYFGPGTRLTVT.

This clonotype has only a few counts. Germline is not matched at one junction end, which may reflect a read error. The CDR3 DNA reads TGTGCCAGCCTCCCCACGGAAAACACTAAAGCTTTCTTT. Its translation: CASLPTENTKAFF. V and J are TRBV18 and TRBJ1-1, with D hard to call. The CDR3 covers 13 residues. Germline values: CDR1 KGHSH, CDR2 LQKENI.

This clonotype was picked up many times. The CDR3 loop is CATSEGGQPEQYF. In DNA form, the CDR3 reads TGTGCCACCAGTGAGGGGGGACAGCCCGAGCAGTACTTC. The V call is TRBV24-1, the J call TRBJ2-7; D is perhaps TRBD1 (7 bases). V lost 4 bases, J lost 6 bases, and 12 bases lay in between. The CDR3 length is 13 residues. Per germline, CDR1 KGHDR and CDR2 SFDVKD.